Below, 23 T cell receptor beta chains from the same sample are listed, as sequenced in a study of T cell clusters in autoimmune cytopenias. Multiplex touch-down PCR amplified TRB using TRB-A and TRB-B pools in one tube. With the multiplex PCR reads reprocessed, TCRdb shows one record per CDR3 protein and no DNA. Found here are under 9,500 distinct CDR3 sequences; the top ten clones hold around 6%. TRB amplification used approximately 250 ng of peripheral blood genomic DNA. The sequencing sample was made of peripheral blood. All receptors derive from a human donor with an autoimmune cytopenia or autoimmune hepatitis (not recorded which).

This clonotype is called medium-sized (0.01 to 0.1%) based on its frequency. The chain couples TRBV19 to TRBJ2-3; the D call from TCRdb, TRBD2, cannot be confirmed without DNA. The CDR3 runs 18 residues. CDR1 LNHDA and CDR2 SQIVND come from the germline V gene (reference sequence). CDR3 sequence reads: CASSIVGQATINTDTQYF. Together with reference TRBV19 and TRBJ2-3, the CDR3 gives the full variable domain: DGGITQSPKYLFRKEGQNVTLSCEQNLNHDAMYWYRQDPGQGLRLIYYSQIVNDFQKGDIAEGYSVSREKKESFPLTVTSAQKNPTAFYLCASSIVGQATINTDTQYFGPGTRLTVL.

This clonotype shows up as medium-sized by frequency. The rearrangement uses TRBV5-4 and TRBJ2-7; TCRdb's D gene call, TRBD1, goes unchecked for lack of DNA. The CDR3 is 15 amino acids. Germline values: CDR1 SGHNT, CDR2 YYREEE (reference sequence). CDR3 amino acids: CASSQGRLLTYEQYF.

This chain joins TRBV6-5 and TRBJ1-2; the TCRdb D gene call, TRBD1, has no DNA to confirm it. CDR1 is MNHEY and CDR2 is SVGAGI in the germline V gene. The CDR3 runs to 14 residues. The CDR3 loop is CASAGTAPNYGYTF.

The chain joins TRBV7-2 to TRBJ2-7; without DNA, the TCRdb call of TRBD1 cannot be checked. The germline CDR1 and CDR2 sequences are SGHTA and FQGNSA. This CDR3 region has 15 residues. CDR3 residues: CATRQGAISTYEQYF.

This chain connects TRBV6-5 to TRBJ1-5; TCRdb picks TRBD1, but there is no DNA to check that call. The CDR3 loop spans 14 amino acids. Per the germline V gene, CDR1 is MNHEY and CDR2 is SVGAGI. CDR3 in amino acids: CASKTQGVGQPQHF.

The chain is built from TRBV14 and TRBJ2-1. This CDR3 has 16 amino acids. Per germline, CDR1 SGHDN and CDR2 FVKESK. The CDR3 sequence: CASSTSGDRFYNEQFF.

Judged by frequency, this clonotype is medium-sized. The chain carries TRBV30 and TRBJ2-3. The CDR3 length is 13 residues. From germline, CDR1 is GTSNPN and CDR2 SVGIG (reference sequence). CDR3 loop: CAWSFPSTDTQYF.

This clonotype is deemed medium-sized by its frequency. This chain links TRBV6-6 with TRBJ2-2. This CDR3 comprises 15 residues. Germline V gene lookup returns CDR1 MNHNY and CDR2 SVGAGI (reference sequence). CDR3 sequence reads: CASSNLGANTGELFF.

V gene TRBV7-9 combines with J gene TRBJ1-6; the D gene TCRdb calls, TRBD1, cannot be checked with no DNA. The CDR3 is made up of 13 amino acids. CDR1 SEHNR and CDR2 FQNEAQ come from the germline V gene (reference sequence). The CDR3 here is CASDRVEYSPLHF.

Judged by frequency, this clonotype is medium-sized. The rearrangement joins TRBV19 to TRBJ1-6; TCRdb calls TRBD1, which cannot be checked without DNA. Germline loops: CDR1 LNHDA, CDR2 SQIVND (reference sequence). The CDR3 runs to 14 residues. Here the CDR3 reads CASKGQGFGSPLHF.

This clonotype registers medium-sized by frequency. This chain links TRBV5-4 with TRBJ1-1. CDR3 length equals 12 residues. Germline V lookup: CDR1 SGHNT, CDR2 YYREEE (reference sequence). The CDR3: CASSLVNTEAFF.

Frequency places this clonotype as medium-sized. The rearrangement joins TRBV18 to TRBJ1-6; the TCRdb D gene call, TRBD1, has no DNA to confirm it. This CDR3 contains 14 residues. CDR1 is KGHSH, CDR2 LQKENI, per germline. The CDR3 loop reads CASSPAQGNSPLHF. The complete variable domain, with remaining parts taken from reference TRBV18 and TRBJ1-6, reads NAGVMQNPRHLVRRRGQEARLRCSPMKGHSHVYWYRQLPEEGLKFMVYLQKENIIDESGMPKERFSAEFPKEGPSILRIQQVVRGDSAAYFCASSPAQGNSPLHFGNGTRLTVT.

The V call is TRBV11-2, the J call TRBJ1-2; as DNA is missing, the TRBD1 call by TCRdb cannot be tested. Germline lookup yields CDR1 SGHAT and CDR2 FQNNGV. This CDR3 has 14 amino acids. This chain's CDR3 is CASTPGDRVNGYTF.

Frequency places this clonotype as medium-sized (0.01 to 0.1%). The chain links TRBV27 to TRBJ2-2; absent DNA, TCRdb's TRBD1 call cannot be checked. The germline gives CDR1 MNHEY, CDR2 SMNVEV (reference sequence). The CDR3 extends over 15 amino acids. CDR3 region: CASTPAGQGSGELFF.

The chain joins TRBV7-9 to TRBJ2-7; TCRdb outputs TRBD1, but without DNA this stays unchecked. This CDR3 is built from 14 residues. The germline V gene has CDR1 SEHNR and CDR2 FQNEAQ (reference sequence). CDR3 amino acids: CASSPRTGSYEQYF.

This clonotype is called medium-sized (0.01 to 0.1%) based on its frequency. The genes are TRBV6-2 or TRBV6-3 and TRBJ1-2. Germline V CDR1 and CDR2: MNHEY, SVGEGT. This CDR3 comprises 13 residues. CDR3 loop: CASSSVNGYGYTF.

The chain recombines TRBV7-2 with TRBJ1-4; TCRdb lists TRBD1, though no DNA is available to test this call. The CDR3 is 18 residues long. Germline CDR1 SGHTA, CDR2 FQGNSA. CDR3 in amino acids: CASSLVWGRAVGNEKLFF.

The rearrangement links TRBV12-3 or TRBV12-4 to TRBJ2-7; without DNA, the TCRdb call of TRBD1 cannot be checked. The CDR3 runs 14 residues. The CDR3 region is CASSPGQGFSEQYF.

The chain uses TRBV27 and TRBJ2-1; without DNA, the TCRdb call of TRBD2 cannot be checked. CDR3 length: 15 residues. Germline lookup yields CDR1 MNHEY and CDR2 SMNVEV (reference sequence). The chain's CDR3 is CASSLWRGPYNEQFF.

This clonotype registers medium-sized (0.01 to 0.1%) by frequency. V gene TRBV12-3 or TRBV12-4 combines with J gene TRBJ2-1; there is no DNA to check the TCRdb D call of TRBD2. CDR3 length: 14 amino acids. The chain's CDR3 is CASSVLAGGNEQFF.

V and J are TRBV19 and TRBJ1-1; TCRdb calls TRBD1, which cannot be checked without DNA. CDR3 length: 15 amino acids. Looked up from germline, CDR1 is LNHDA and CDR2 is SQIVND (reference sequence). The CDR3 protein is CASTTWGQGSTEAFF.

The rearrangement links TRBV14 to TRBJ1-2; TCRdb picks TRBD1, but there is no DNA to check that call. The CDR3 is made up of 13 amino acids. Germline assignment: CDR1 SGHDN and CDR2 FVKESK. CDR3 protein: CASSQETGHGYTF.

This rearrangement joins TRBV19 to TRBJ2-7; TCRdb picks TRBD1, but there is no DNA to check that call. The germline gives CDR1 LNHDA, CDR2 SQIVND (reference sequence). CDR3 length equals 15 residues. The CDR3: CASSPVVAGDYEQYF.